Sequencing of this T cell receptor beta chain was carried out in a study of blood T cell repertoires in COVID-19. Across the whole study: Sites in the United States, Italy and Spain provided acute and convalescent COVID-19 samples. T cells, B-cell-depleted T cells, or PBMCs supplied cDNA or gDNA.

This clone appeared a single time. Measured with immunoSEQ multiplex PCR; TCRdb has only the in-frame clones, and not every one. The table lists 380,000 or so clones, 65% to 90% of them singletons. This CDR3 is built from 13 residues. Trimming took 0 bases from V and 6 from J, leaving 9 bases between them. Germline-derived CDR1 and CDR2 are SGHNT and YYREEE (reference sequence). Followed over time, Seattle patients had been enrolled while infection was active. V gene TRBV5-4 combines with J gene TRBJ1-2; no clear D gene. This receptor was identified in a woman in her sixties or seventies with COVID-19, enrolled during active disease. Sample: peripheral blood. CDR3 amino acids: CASSLDYFNGYTF. The DNA of the CDR3 is TGTGCCAGCAGCTTGGACTACTTCAATGGCTACACCTTC.